This is a list of T cell receptor beta chains from one sample in a study of cytomegalovirus exposure and HLA in healthy donors. Generated by immunoSEQ multiplex PCR, the TCRdb table keeps only in-frame clones and is missing some. The sample contains about 200,000 clones, 75% to 90% of which appear only once. The sequenced material came from PBMCs. The receptors shown here come from a young woman in good health and CMV-seronegative. Both conserved end residues are part of each CDR3. A D gene is named only where the DNA matches it firmly. Size is stated for part of the rows, as once, few or many counts, or as a class when the clone is expanded.

J gene	clone size	V gene	D gene	CDR3 protein	CDR3 DNA
TRBJ2-2	-	TRBV29-1	TRBD2	CSVESVAGATGELFF	TGCAGCGTTGAATCGGTAGCGGGAGCCACCGGGGAGCTGTTTTTT
TRBJ2-7	-	TRBV28	TRBD1	CASRDRVRSYEQYF	TGTGCCAGCAGGGACAGGGTACGATCCTACGAGCAGTACTTC
TRBJ1-2	once	TRBV30	TRBD1	CATSGQASPGYTF	TGTGCCACGTCCGGACAGGCCTCACCTGGCTACACCTTC
TRBJ2-1	-	TRBV11-3	-	CASSLGGMLPYNEQFF	TGTGCCAGCAGCTTAGGAGGGATGCTCCCCTACAATGAGCAGTTCTTC
TRBJ2-3	-	TRBV27	-	CASSLEGTGGADTQYF	TGTGCCAGCAGTTTAGAAGGGACGGGCGGGGCGGATACGCAGTATTTT
TRBJ1-2	-	TRBV9	TRBD1	CASSVGQGYYGYTF	TGTGCCAGCAGCGTAGGACAGGGCTACTATGGCTACACCTTC
TRBJ2-1	-	TRBV25-1	-	CASSFTGSYNEQFF	TGTGCCAGCAGTTTTACCGGCTCCTACAATGAGCAGTTCTTC
TRBJ2-3	-	TRBV30	-	CAWRGPASTDTQYF	TGTGCCTGGAGAGGACCCGCTAGCACAGATACGCAGTATTTT
TRBJ1-4	-	TRBV19	TRBD1	CASSISGTGGQKLFF	TGTGCCAGTAGTATCTCCGGGACAGGGGGCCAAAAACTGTTTTTT
TRBJ2-2	few	TRBV7-3	-	CASSLNSPGGELFF	TGTGCCAGCAGCTTAAACTCCCCGGGCGGGGAGCTGTTTTTT
TRBJ2-3	-	TRBV28	-	CASSIRALQYF	TGTGCCAGCAGTATCAGGGCCCTGCAGTATTTT
TRBJ2-7	-	TRBV2	-	CASSEGGNRGHEQYF	TGTGCCAGCAGTGAGGGCGGGAACAGGGGACACGAGCAGTACTTC
TRBJ2-1	-	TRBV5-1	TRBD1	CASSLVGGGEQFF	TGCGCCAGCAGCTTGGTAGGGGGCGGAGAGCAGTTCTTC
TRBJ2-3	-	TRBV27	-	CASSLSASTDTQYF	TGTGCCAGCAGTTTATCGGCCTCCACAGATACGCAGTATTTT
TRBJ2-6	-	TRBV7-3	-	CASSLKAGSGANVLTF	TGTGCCAGCAGCCTCAAAGCGGGCTCTGGGGCCAACGTCCTGACTTTC
TRBJ2-5	-	TRBV19	TRBD2	CASSRGASGIQETQYF	TGTGCCAGTAGTCGAGGTGCTAGCGGCATCCAAGAGACCCAGTACTTC
TRBJ2-7	-	TRBV6-1	-	CASSSQFSYEQYF	TGTGCCAGCAGTTCTCAGTTTTCCTACGAGCAGTACTTC
TRBJ2-5	-	TRBV9	-	CASSVRGQAETQYF	TGTGCCAGCAGCGTCCGGGGCCAAGCGGAGACCCAGTACTTC
TRBJ2-7	-	TRBV9	TRBD2	CASSVAGEGYEQYF	TGTGCCAGCAGCGTGGCCGGGGAGGGGTACGAGCAGTACTTC
TRBJ2-1	-	TRBV6-4	-	CASSVEQGYNEQFF	TGTGCCAGCAGTGTCGAACAGGGCTACAATGAGCAGTTCTTC
TRBJ1-6	-	TRBV14	-	CASSQSVINDARSPLHF	TGTGCCAGCAGCCAATCCGTCATCAACGACGCCAGGTCACCCCTCCACTTT
TRBJ1-2	few	TRBV28	TRBD1	CASRSGQRRDYTF	TGTGCCAGCAGATCGGGACAGCGGAGGGACTACACCTTC
TRBJ1-6	once	TRBV10-3	-	CATRQSSYNSPLHF	TGTGCCACCCGACAGAGCTCCTATAATTCACCCCTCCACTTT
TRBJ2-1	few	TRBV5-1	-	CASSLSNEQFF	TGCGCCAGCAGCTTGAGCAATGAGCAGTTCTTC
TRBJ1-6	-	TRBV6-1	-	CASSESLDPYNSPLHF	TGTGCCAGCAGTGAATCTCTCGATCCCTATAATTCACCCCTCCACTTT
TRBJ2-3	-	TRBV2	-	CASSEPLSTDTQYF	TGTGCCAGCAGTGAGCCACTCAGCACAGATACGCAGTATTTT
TRBJ2-7	-	TRBV30	TRBD2	CALRPGLAGVGAYEQYF	TGTGCCTTAAGACCGGGACTAGCGGGAGTGGGGGCCTACGAGCAGTACTTC
TRBJ1-2	-	TRBV13	-	CASSPRTMRGYTF	TGTGCCAGCAGCCCTCGGACGATGAGGGGCTACACCTTC
TRBJ2-1	-	TRBV27	TRBD2	CASSLFSGRNEQFF	TGTGCCAGCAGTTTATTTAGCGGGAGGAATGAGCAGTTCTTC
TRBJ2-6	-	TRBV7-2	TRBD1	CASSLRGGWSSGANVLTF	TGTGCCAGCAGCTTAAGAGGGGGCTGGAGCTCTGGGGCCAACGTCCTGACTTTC
TRBJ2-1	-	TRBV7-9	TRBD2	CASSLLRESVEQFF	TGTGCCAGCAGCCTCTTGCGGGAGTCCGTTGAGCAGTTCTTC
TRBJ2-6	once	TRBV11-2	-	CASSDGTSGANVLTF	TGTGCCAGCAGTGACGGGACGAGTGGGGCCAACGTCCTGACTTTC
TRBJ2-1	-	TRBV28	-	CASSPPSPNEQFF	TGTGCCAGCAGTCCACCATCCCCCAATGAGCAGTTCTTC
TRBJ1-1	-	TRBV29-1	TRBD1	CSANRGLNTEAFF	TGCAGCGCCAACAGGGGGCTGAACACTGAAGCTTTCTTT
TRBJ2-1	-	TRBV2	-	CASERAGVGYNEQFF	TGTGCCAGCGAAAGAGCCGGTGTGGGGTACAATGAGCAGTTCTTC
TRBJ1-1	-	TRBV25-1	-	CASSERNMNTEAFF	TGTGCCAGCAGTGAGAGAAATATGAACACTGAAGCTTTCTTT
TRBJ1-1	-	TRBV10-2	-	CASSLPANTEAFF	TGCGCCAGCAGTCTTCCAGCGAACACTGAAGCTTTCTTT
TRBJ2-7	-	TRBV9	-	CASSVGIGIYEQYF	TGTGCCAGCAGCGTAGGAATAGGGATCTACGAGCAGTACTTC
TRBJ2-7	-	TRBV30	-	CAWSPGLGGYEQYF	TGTGCCTGGAGTCCCGGACTGGGCGGGTACGAGCAGTACTTC
TRBJ2-6	-	TRBV4-1	-	CASSQEPVANVLTF	TGCGCCAGCAGCCAAGAGCCCGTGGCCAACGTCCTGACTTTC
TRBJ1-3	-	TRBV9	-	CASSVGQEAHTIYF	TGTGCCAGCAGCGTCGGCCAAGAGGCCCACACCATATATTTT
TRBJ1-2	-	TRBV25-1	-	CASSEAGDGYTF	TGTGCCAGCAGTGAGGCCGGGGATGGCTACACCTTC
TRBJ1-2	-	TRBV14	-	CASSQVGPYADGYTF	TGTGCCAGCAGCCAAGTCGGTCCTTACGCGGATGGCTACACCTTC
TRBJ2-5	-	TRBV9	-	CASSVATRGETQYF	TGTGCCAGCAGCGTAGCGACTAGAGGAGAGACCCAGTACTTC
TRBJ1-1	-	TRBV5-1	TRBD1	CASSVGTGSFRSEAFF	TGCGCCAGCAGCGTTGGGACAGGCAGTTTTCGGTCTGAAGCTTTCTTT
TRBJ2-2	few	TRBV4-2	-	CASSQGLVANTGELFF	TGTGCCAGCAGCCAGGGACTGGTCGCGAACACCGGGGAGCTGTTTTTT
TRBJ2-3	-	TRBV7-8	-	CASSLGGGASTDTQYF	TGTGCCAGCAGCTTAGGTGGCGGCGCTAGCACAGATACGCAGTATTTT
TRBJ1-1	-	TRBV23-1	-	CASSRWQMNTEAFF	TGCGCCAGCAGTCGGTGGCAAATGAACACTGAAGCTTTCTTT
TRBJ2-3	-	TRBV11-2	TRBD2	CASSLERGPSGRSADTQYF	TGTGCCAGCAGCTTAGAGAGAGGACCTAGCGGGAGATCGGCAGATACGCAGTATTTT
TRBJ1-4	-	TRBV4-1	-	CASSHPGIGGNEKLFF	TGCGCCAGCAGCCACCCAGGGATCGGGGGCAATGAAAAACTGTTTTTT
TRBJ2-3	-	TRBV2	TRBD2	CASSRERGNTDTQYF	TGTGCCAGCTCCCGAGAGCGGGGAAACACAGATACGCAGTATTTT
TRBJ2-5	-	TRBV28	-	CASSSPNRAQETQYF	TGTGCCAGCAGTTCGCCCAACAGGGCTCAAGAGACCCAGTACTTC
TRBJ2-1	-	TRBV15	TRBD2	CATRSGGSYNEQFF	TGTGCCACCAGAAGCGGGGGCTCCTACAATGAGCAGTTCTTC